The clone carrying this TCR beta chain was detected only a few times. Its specificity is unknown. Isolated RNA was reverse transcribed in full, so expressed TCRB transcripts were sequenced. Only in-frame clones appear in the TCRdb table, and some are missing; sequencing was by immunoSEQ multiplex PCR. The sample records 150,000 or so clones, less than 9.5% being singletons. From germline, CDR1 is LGHNA and CDR2 YSLEER. The CDR3 has 13 residues. The junction had 2 bases not matched to a gene; V was cut back by 3 bases and J by 5 bases. This record comes from a study of beta chain features in type 1 diabetes. Overall study: Under 140,000,000 sorted cells were examined across all samples.

Study outcomes and limitations: Any role of HLA type in TCRB rearrangement remained unresolved here. Moderately but significantly shorter TCRB CDR3s were found in Type 1 diabetes patients in all four CD4+ subsets.

The source material was central memory CD4+ T cells from blood. The rearrangement uses TRBV4-3 and TRBJ2-3; 7 bases map to TRBD2. This clonotype originated in a woman under 30 in good health. The CDR3, as DNA: TGCGCCAGCAGCCACGAGCGGGGAGATACGCAGTATTTT. The encoded protein is CASSHERGDTQYF.